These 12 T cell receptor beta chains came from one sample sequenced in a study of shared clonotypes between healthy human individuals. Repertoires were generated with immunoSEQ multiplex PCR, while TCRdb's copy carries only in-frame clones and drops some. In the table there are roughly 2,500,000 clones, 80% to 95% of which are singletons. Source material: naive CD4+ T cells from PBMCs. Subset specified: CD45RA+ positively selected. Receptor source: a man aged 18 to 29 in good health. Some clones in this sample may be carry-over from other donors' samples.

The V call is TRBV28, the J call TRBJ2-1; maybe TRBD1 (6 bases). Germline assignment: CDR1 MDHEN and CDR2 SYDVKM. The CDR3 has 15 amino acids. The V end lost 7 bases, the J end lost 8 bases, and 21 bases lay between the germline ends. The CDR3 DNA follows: TGTGCCAGCATCCTAAGTGGGGGCGCGAGGTATGAGCAGTTCTTC. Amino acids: CASILSGGARYEQFF. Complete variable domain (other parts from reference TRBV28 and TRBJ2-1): DVKVTQSSRYLVKRTGEKVFLECVQDMDHENMFWYRQDPGLGLRLIYFSYDVKMKEKGDIPEGYSVSREKKERFSLILESASTNQTSMYLCASILSGGARYEQFFGPGTRLTVL.

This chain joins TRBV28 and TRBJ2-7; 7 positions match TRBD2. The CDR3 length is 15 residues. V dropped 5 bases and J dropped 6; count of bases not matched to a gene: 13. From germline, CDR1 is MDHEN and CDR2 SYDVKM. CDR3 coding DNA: TGTGCCAGCAGTCCCCTACTAGCGCGGGAACCCGAGCAGTACTTC. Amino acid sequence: CASSPLLAREPEQYF.

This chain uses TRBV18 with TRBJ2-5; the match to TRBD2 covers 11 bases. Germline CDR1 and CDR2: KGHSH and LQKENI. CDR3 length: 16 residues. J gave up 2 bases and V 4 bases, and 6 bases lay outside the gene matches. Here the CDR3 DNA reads TGTGCCAGCTCACAACGACTAGCGGGAACACAAGAGACCCAGTACTTC. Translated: CASSQRLAGTQETQYF.

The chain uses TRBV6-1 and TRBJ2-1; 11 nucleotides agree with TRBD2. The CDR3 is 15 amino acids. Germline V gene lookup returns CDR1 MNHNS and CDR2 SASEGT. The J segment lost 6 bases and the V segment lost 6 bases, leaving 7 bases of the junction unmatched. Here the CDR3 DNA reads TGTGCCAGCAGGAAGACTAGCGGGATCTCCAATGAGCAGTTCTTC. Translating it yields CASRKTSGISNEQFF.

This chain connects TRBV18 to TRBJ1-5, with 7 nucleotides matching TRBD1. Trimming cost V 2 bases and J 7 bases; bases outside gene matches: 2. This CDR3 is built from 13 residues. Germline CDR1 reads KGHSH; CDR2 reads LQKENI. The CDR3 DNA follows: TGTGCCAGCTCACCAGGGACAGAACAGCCCCAGCATTTT. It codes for CASSPGTEQPQHF. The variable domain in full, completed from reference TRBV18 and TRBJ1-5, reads NAGVMQNPRHLVRRRGQEARLRCSPMKGHSHVYWYRQLPEEGLKFMVYLQKENIIDESGMPKERFSAEFPKEGPSILRIQQVVRGDSAAYFCASSPGTEQPQHFGDGTRLSIL.

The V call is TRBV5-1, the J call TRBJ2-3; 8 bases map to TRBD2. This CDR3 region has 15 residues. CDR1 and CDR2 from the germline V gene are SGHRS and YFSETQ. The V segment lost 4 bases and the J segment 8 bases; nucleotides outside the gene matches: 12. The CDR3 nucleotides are TGCGCCAGCAGCACCTTTATGGGGAGCGGGAGTACGCAGTATTTT. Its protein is CASSTFMGSGSTQYF. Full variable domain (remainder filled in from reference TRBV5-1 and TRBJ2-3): KAGVTQTPRYLIKTRGQQVTLSCSPISGHRSVSWYQQTPGQGLQFLFEYFSETQRNKGNFPGRFSGRQFSNSRSEMNVSTLELGDSALYLCASSTFMGSGSTQYFGPGTRLTVL.

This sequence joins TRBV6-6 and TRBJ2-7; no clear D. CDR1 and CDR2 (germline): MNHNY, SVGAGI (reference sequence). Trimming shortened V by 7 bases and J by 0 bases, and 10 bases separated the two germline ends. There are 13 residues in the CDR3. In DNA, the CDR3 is TGTGCCAGCACCTTGACTGACTCCTACGAGCAGTACTTC. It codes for CASTLTDSYEQYF.

Here the CDR3 DNA reads TGTGCCAGCTCACCGGTAGCGGGGACTAATGAAAAACTGTTTTTT. Translated, it gives CASSPVAGTNEKLFF. The chain couples TRBV18 to TRBJ1-4; no clear D. Germline assignment: CDR1 KGHSH and CDR2 LQKENI. Trimming removed 3 bases from V and 2 bases from J, with 10 bases in between. The CDR3 loop spans 15 amino acids. Complete variable domain (other parts from reference TRBV18 and TRBJ1-4): NAGVMQNPRHLVRRRGQEARLRCSPMKGHSHVYWYRQLPEEGLKFMVYLQKENIIDESGMPKERFSAEFPKEGPSILRIQQVVRGDSAAYFCASSPVAGTNEKLFFGSGTQLSVL.

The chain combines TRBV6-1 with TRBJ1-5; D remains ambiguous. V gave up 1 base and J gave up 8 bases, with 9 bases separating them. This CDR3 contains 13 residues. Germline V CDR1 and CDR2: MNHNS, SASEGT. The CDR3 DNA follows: TGTGCCAGCAGTGAAGTGTGGGAAAAGCCCCAGCATTTT. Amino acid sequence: CASSEVWEKPQHF.

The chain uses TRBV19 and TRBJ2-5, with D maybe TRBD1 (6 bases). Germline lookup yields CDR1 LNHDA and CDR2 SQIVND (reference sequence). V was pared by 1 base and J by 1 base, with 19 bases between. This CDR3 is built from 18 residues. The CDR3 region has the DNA TGTGCCAGTAGTATAGTTTCCCATGGGGGCAGGGTCCAAGAGACCCAGTACTTC. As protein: CASSIVSHGGRVQETQYF.

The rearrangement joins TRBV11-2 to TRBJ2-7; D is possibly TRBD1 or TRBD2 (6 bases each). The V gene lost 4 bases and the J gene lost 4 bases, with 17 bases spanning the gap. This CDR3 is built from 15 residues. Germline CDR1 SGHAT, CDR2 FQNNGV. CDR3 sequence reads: CASSSIRGRGYEQYF. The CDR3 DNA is TGTGCCAGCAGCTCTATACGGGGGCGCGGATACGAGCAGTACTTC.

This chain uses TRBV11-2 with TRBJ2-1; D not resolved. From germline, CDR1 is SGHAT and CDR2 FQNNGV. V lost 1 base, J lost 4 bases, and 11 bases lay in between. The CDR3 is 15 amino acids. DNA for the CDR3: TGTGCCAGCAGCTTAGTAAAGAGTTTATACAATGAGCAGTTCTTC. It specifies CASSLVKSLYNEQFF.